This T cell receptor (beta chain) emerged from a study of blood T cell repertoires in COVID-19. Study in general: Acute and convalescent COVID-19 samples came from the United States, Italy and Spain.

The authors' processing: Reference gene primer amplification gave estimated nucleated cell counts. Clones were sequenced by immunoSEQ multiplex PCR, and TCRdb holds only the in-frame ones, with some missing. V and J calls and clone size are those listed in that table; D and trimming were worked out from the DNA. This repertoire shows under 400,000 clones, more than 70% found once; its top ten account for less than 11%. CDR1 and CDR2 (germline): SGHVS, FQNEAQ. The V end was cut by 7 bases, the J end by 2 bases, with 11 bases between. The CDR3 covers 13 residues. Sequencing was performed on peripheral blood. The rearrangement uses TRBV7-8 and TRBJ2-5; D may be TRBD1 (5 bases). This TCR derives from a woman in her 30s with COVID-19, enrolled during active disease. The CDR3 nucleotides are TGTGCCAGCAATGGTCCAGGGCAAGAGACCCAGTACTTC. As protein: CASNGPGQETQYF.